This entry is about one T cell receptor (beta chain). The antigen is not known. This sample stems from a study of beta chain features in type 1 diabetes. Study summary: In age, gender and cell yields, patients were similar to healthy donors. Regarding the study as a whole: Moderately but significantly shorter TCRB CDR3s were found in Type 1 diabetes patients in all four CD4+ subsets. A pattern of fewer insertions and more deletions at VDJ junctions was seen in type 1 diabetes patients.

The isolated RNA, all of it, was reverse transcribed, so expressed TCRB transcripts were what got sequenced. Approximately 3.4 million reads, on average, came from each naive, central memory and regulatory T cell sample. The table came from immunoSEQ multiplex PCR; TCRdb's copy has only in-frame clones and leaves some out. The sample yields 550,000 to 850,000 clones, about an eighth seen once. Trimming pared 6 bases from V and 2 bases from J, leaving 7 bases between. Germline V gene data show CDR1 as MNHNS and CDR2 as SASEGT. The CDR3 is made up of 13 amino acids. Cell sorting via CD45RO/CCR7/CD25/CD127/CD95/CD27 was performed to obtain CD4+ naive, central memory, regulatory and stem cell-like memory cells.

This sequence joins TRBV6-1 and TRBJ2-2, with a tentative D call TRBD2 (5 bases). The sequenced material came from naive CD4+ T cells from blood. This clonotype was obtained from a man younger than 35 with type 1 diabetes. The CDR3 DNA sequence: TGTGCCAGCAGGGGGAGAAACACCGGGGAGCTGTTTTTT. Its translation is CASRGRNTGELFF.